This T cell receptor (beta chain) appears in the sequencing data of a study of shared clonotypes between healthy human individuals. The assay was immunoSEQ multiplex PCR, and TCRdb's table has in-frame clones only and misses some. The sample holds about 2.3 million clones, around 90% seen once. From germline, CDR1 is MDHEN and CDR2 SYDVKM. The germline V and J ends were trimmed by 6 bases and 2 bases, with 14 bases remaining between them. CDR3 size: 15 residues. The sequenced sample was naive CD4+ T cells from PBMCs. Subset noted: CD45RA+ positively selected. V usage is TRBV28 and J usage is TRBJ1-3, with D maybe TRBD1 (6 bases). The clonotype was recovered from a man between 18 and 35 years old in good health. Some clones in this sample may be carry-over from other donors' samples. The CDR3 DNA reads TGTGCCAGCAGGACGCAGGGGATGGCTGGAAACACCATATATTTT. This gives the protein CASRTQGMAGNTIYF.